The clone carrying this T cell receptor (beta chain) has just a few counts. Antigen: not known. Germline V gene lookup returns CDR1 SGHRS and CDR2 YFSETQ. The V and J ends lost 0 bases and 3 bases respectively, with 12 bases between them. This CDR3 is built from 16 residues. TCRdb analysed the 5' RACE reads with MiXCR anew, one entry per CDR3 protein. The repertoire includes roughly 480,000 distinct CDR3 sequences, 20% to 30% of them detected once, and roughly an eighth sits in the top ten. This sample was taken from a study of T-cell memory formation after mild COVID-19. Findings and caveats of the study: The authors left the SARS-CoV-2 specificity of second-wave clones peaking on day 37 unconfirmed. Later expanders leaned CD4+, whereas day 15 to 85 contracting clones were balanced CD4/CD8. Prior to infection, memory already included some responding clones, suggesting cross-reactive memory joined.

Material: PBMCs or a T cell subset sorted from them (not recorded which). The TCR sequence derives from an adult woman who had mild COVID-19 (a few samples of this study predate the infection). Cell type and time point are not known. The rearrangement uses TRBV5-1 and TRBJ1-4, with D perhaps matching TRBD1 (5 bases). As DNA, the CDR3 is TGCGCCAGCAGCTTGGCCTGGGGCGCTGCTAATGAAAAACTGTTTTTT. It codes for CASSLAWGAANEKLFF.